The 31 T cell receptor beta chains below all came from one sample that was sequenced in a study of CD8+CD57+ T cells in acquired aplastic anemia. The study profiled TCR beta VDJ and CDR3 using genomic DNA as template. TCRdb ran MiXCR on the reads and lists one entry per CDR3 protein. The repertoire holds around 50,000 distinct CDR3 sequences, 55% to 70% seen once, with roughly 16% in the top ten. Patients chosen for sequencing had CD8+CD57+ cells that had expanded, as shown by flow cytometry. Material for sequencing was sorted CD4+, CD8+, or CD8+CD57+ T cells (not recorded which) from PBMCs. The receptors were gathered from a human donor with aplastic anemia.

This sequence joins TRBV2 and TRBJ2-7; D is ambiguous. V was clipped by 5 bases and J by 2 bases, with 13 bases between them. CDR3 size: 14 residues. Germline CDR1 and CDR2: SNHLY and FYNNEI. Here the CDR3 reads CASSLTGIPYEQYF. The CDR3, as DNA: TGTGCCAGCAGTCTTACTGGGATACCCTACGAGCAGTACTTC.

As for this clonotype: This sequence may be a read error, since a much larger clone differs from it by one base. The rearrangement links TRBV6-1 to TRBJ1-2, with D possibly being TRBD1 (5 bases). The length of the CDR3 is 13 residues. With 5 bases removed from V and 5 bases from J, the gap between germline ends came to 12 bases. Per germline, CDR1 MNHNS and CDR2 SASEGT. As DNA, the CDR3 is TGTGCCAGCAGTACCGGGGCAGCTTATGGCTACACCTTC. Protein sequence: CASSTGAAYGYTF.

This clonotype was seen many times. The chain combines TRBV29-1 with TRBJ2-3; the D call may be TRBD1 or TRBD2 (5 bases each). The CDR3 runs to 13 residues. V was shortened by 3 bases and J by 0 bases, with 7 bases between the two germline ends. Germline CDR1 and CDR2: SQVTM and ANQGSEA. The CDR3 nucleotides are TGCAGCGTTGAGGGGGTTAGCACAGATACGCAGTATTTT. Its translation: CSVEGVSTDTQYF.

This clonotype was observed a few times. The chain links TRBV28 to TRBJ2-5; D gene ambiguous. The CDR3 has 15 residues. V lost 1 base and J 3 bases, leaving 12 bases between the germline ends. The germline V gene encodes CDR1 MDHEN and CDR2 SYDVKM. CDR3 region: CASSLFGFGEETQYF. The CDR3, as DNA: TGTGCCAGCAGTTTATTCGGGTTCGGAGAAGAGACCCAGTACTTC.

Concerning this clonotype itself: A much larger clone differs from this one at a single base, so this may be a read error. The V and J genes are TRBV4-2 and TRBJ2-1, with D possibly TRBD2 on 6 matching bases. Germline V gene sequence: CDR1 LGHNA, CDR2 YNFKEQ. This CDR3 spans 15 amino acids. Trimming took off 10 bases at V and 10 bases at J, with 26 bases between the two ends. The CDR3 DNA reads as TGTGCCACCACCGATCGAGGGAGGCCTTCCGAGGAGCAGTTCTTC. It encodes CATTDRGRPSEEQFF.

This clonotype was picked up many times. The chain joins TRBV6-1 to TRBJ2-1; 8 bases match TRBD2. V shed 7 bases, J shed 3 bases, and the junction held 5 bases outside the gene matches. Germline V gene data show CDR1 as MNHNS and CDR2 as SASEGT. The CDR3 runs to 14 residues. The CDR3 sequence is CASISGGNYNEQFF. As DNA, the CDR3 is TGTGCCAGCATCAGCGGGGGTAACTACAATGAGCAGTTCTTC.

This clonotype was seen a few times. V gene TRBV18 combines with J gene TRBJ1-1; 7 bases line up with TRBD1. This CDR3 region has 12 residues. Germline V gives CDR1 KGHSH, CDR2 LQKENI. J was trimmed by 11 bases and V by 0 bases; bases with no gene match: 3. The CDR3 region is CASSPPEGAAFF. As DNA, the CDR3 is TGTGCCAGCTCACCACCGGAGGGGGCGGCTTTCTTT.

In its sample, this clonotype was seen many times. The chain carries TRBV4-2 and TRBJ2-5; D unclear. The CDR3 totals 13 residues. The germline V gene encodes CDR1 LGHNA and CDR2 YNFKEQ. The V end was cut by 1 base, the J end by 2 bases, with 5 bases between. The CDR3 bases are TGTGCCAGCAGCCAAGGCCTACAAGAGACCCAGTACTTC. This encodes CASSQGLQETQYF.

The chain joins TRBV2 to TRBJ1-6; D gene unclear. Germline CDR1 is SNHLY and CDR2 is FYNNEI. CDR3 size: 14 residues. V dropped 10 bases and J dropped 5 bases, with 15 bases sitting between them. For the CDR3, the DNA is TGTGCCATCAGAAGGGCGGGGAATAATTCACCCCTCCACTTT. Encoded protein: CAIRRAGNNSPLHF. Together with reference TRBV2 and TRBJ1-6, the CDR3 gives the full variable domain: EPEVTQTPSHQVTQMGQEVILRCVPISNHLYFYWYRQILGQKVEFLVSFYNNEISEKSEIFDDQFSVERPDGSNFTLKIRSTKLEDSAMYFCAIRRAGNNSPLHFGNGTRLTVT.

The chain combines TRBV20-1 with TRBJ2-7; D is unresolved. This CDR3 has 15 amino acids. The germline CDR1 and CDR2 sequences are DFQATT and SNEGSKA (reference sequence). Trimming stripped 3 bases from V and 5 bases from J, with 20 bases between. The CDR3 reads CSARSARATRHEQYF. The CDR3 coding sequence is TGCAGTGCTAGGTCCGCTCGGGCCACTCGGCACGAGCAGTACTTC.

Worth noting for this clonotype: A much larger clone differs from this one at a single base, so this may be a read error. The chain links TRBV6-1 to TRBJ2-7; 8 bases map to TRBD1. This CDR3 is built from 13 residues. V shed 6 bases and J 5 bases; nucleotides not matched to a gene: 6. Germline V lookup: CDR1 MNHNS, CDR2 SASEGT. The CDR3 region is CASSLTGVHEQYV. In DNA, the CDR3 is TGTGCCAGCAGCCTGACAGGGGTGCACGAGCAGTACGTC.

The genes are TRBV10-3 and TRBJ1-6; 7 bases match TRBD1. CDR1 and CDR2 (germline): ENHRY, SYGVKD. There are 14 residues in the CDR3. Trimming took 5 bases from V and 8 from J; bases not matched to a gene: 6. The CDR3 spells CAISLGQSDSPLHF. The CDR3 nucleotides are TGTGCCATCAGTTTGGGACAGAGCGATTCACCCCTCCACTTT.

The chain carries TRBV29-1 and TRBJ1-3; D is uncertain. Per the germline V gene, CDR1 is SQVTM and CDR2 is ANQGSEA. V was clipped by 3 bases and J by 2 bases, with 2 bases between them. The CDR3 loop spans 11 amino acids. The CDR3 nucleotides read TGCAGCGTTGATGCTGGAAACACCATATATTTT. Translating it yields CSVDAGNTIYF.

This rearrangement joins TRBV11-1 to TRBJ2-5; TRBD2 aligns across 7 bases. CDR1 and CDR2 (germline): SGHAT, FQDESV (reference sequence). V lost 9 bases to trimming and J lost 2 bases; unmatched junction nucleotides: 18. The CDR3 is 17 residues long. CDR3: CASGRAQGRAHQETQYF. CDR3 nucleotide sequence: TGTGCCAGTGGGAGGGCCCAGGGTCGAGCGCATCAAGAGACCCAGTACTTC. Full variable domain (missing parts from reference TRBV11-1 and TRBJ2-5): EAEVAQSPRYKITEKSQAVAFWCDPISGHATLYWYRQILGQGPELLVQFQDESVVDDSQLPKDRFSAERLKGVDSTLKIQPAELGDSAMYLCASGRAQGRAHQETQYFGPGTRLLVL.

The J gene is TRBJ2-2, the V gene TRBV24-1, with D unresolved. V shed 3 bases and J shed 4 bases, with 8 bases lying between them. Germline CDR1 is KGHDR and CDR2 is SFDVKD. This CDR3 has 14 amino acids. The CDR3 DNA is TGTGCCACCAGTGATCGAACAGCCACCGGGGAGCTGTTTTTT. Translation gives CATSDRTATGELFF.

This clonotype appeared many times. This chain links TRBV6-1 with TRBJ1-5; D unclear. V was cut by 6 bases and J by 1 base, with 13 bases left in between. Germline values: CDR1 MNHNS, CDR2 SASEGT. The length of the CDR3 is 15 residues. CDR3 loop: CASSPRANSNQPQHF. As DNA, the CDR3 is TGTGCCAGCAGCCCTCGGGCTAACAGCAATCAGCCCCAGCATTTT.

The chain couples TRBV5-4 to TRBJ2-1; D possibly uses TRBD1 or TRBD2 (5 bases each). Germline V gene data show CDR1 as SGHNT and CDR2 as YYREEE (reference sequence). The CDR3 is 15 amino acids. V lost 2 bases and J lost 0, with 9 bases in between. CDR3 in DNA: TGTGCCAGCAGCTTAGGGGAGAGCTCCTACAATGAGCAGTTCTTC. This sequence encodes CASSLGESSYNEQFF.

This chain links TRBV4-2 with TRBJ1-6; 7 bases are a match to TRBD1. V lost 4 bases, J lost 7 bases, and 4 bases stayed unmatched. The CDR3 is 14 amino acids. Germline CDR1 and CDR2: LGHNA and YNFKEQ. The CDR3 DNA reads TGTGCCAGCAGCCTCCGGGACAGCAATTCACCCCTCCACTTT. Protein sequence: CASSLRDSNSPLHF.

This clonotype was seen repeatedly, ten times or more. The chain links TRBV12-3 or TRBV12-4 to TRBJ1-4, with D uncertain. The CDR3 is 15 amino acids. V lost 4 bases to trimming and J lost 3 bases, with 12 bases between them. The CDR3 bases are TGTGCCAGCAGTTCCCTAAGAAGGTCTAATGAAAAACTGTTTTTT. This encodes CASSSLRRSNEKLFF.

This clonotype was found many times. The chain joins TRBV7-9 to TRBJ2-1; D not certain. The germline CDR1 and CDR2 sequences are SEHNR and FQNEAQ (reference sequence). V was cut by 3 bases and J by 6 bases, with 9 bases left in between. The CDR3 covers 13 residues. The CDR3: CASSFDLSNEQFF. DNA for the CDR3: TGTGCCAGCAGCTTCGACTTAAGCAATGAGCAGTTCTTC.

The chain joins TRBV19 to TRBJ2-2; 9 bases align to TRBD2. Trimming took 4 bases from V and 3 from J; bases not matched to a gene: 3. Germline V CDR1 and CDR2: LNHDA, SQIVND (reference sequence). CDR3 length equals 15 residues. The CDR3 reads CASSKRGADTGELFF. The DNA of the CDR3 is TGTGCCAGTAGTAAGCGGGGGGCAGACACCGGGGAGCTGTTTTTT.

This sequence joins TRBV29-1 and TRBJ2-7, with TRBD2 matching 12 bases. Germline V CDR1 and CDR2: SQVTM, ANQGSEA. This CDR3 has 14 amino acids. Unmatched junction bases numbered 6, after V lost 6 bases and J lost 3 bases. Here the CDR3 reads CSVGTSGLNYEQYF. The CDR3 DNA reads as TGCAGCGTAGGGACTAGCGGGTTGAACTACGAGCAGTACTTC.

As for this clonotype: The germline gene is not matched at one end of the junction; a read error may be the cause. This chain links TRBV10-3 with TRBJ2-1; TRBD1 matches 10 bases. There are 15 residues in the CDR3. Germline values: CDR1 ENHRY, CDR2 SYGVKD. The CDR3 coding sequence is TGTGCCAGCAGTCCCGGGACAGGGGTTTACAATGAGCAGTTCTTC. It yields the protein CASSPGTGVYNEQFF.

This clonotype was counted a few times. This rearrangement joins TRBV7-9 to TRBJ2-1; no firm D call. CDR1 is SEHNR, CDR2 FQNEAQ, per germline (reference sequence). This CDR3 spans 14 amino acids. Deletions cut 4 bases from V and 5 bases from J, with 12 bases between. CDR3 sequence (DNA): TGTGCCAGCAGCTCGACAAAGGAAAACAATGAGCAGTTCTTC. This gives the protein CASSSTKENNEQFF.

This clonotype came up many times. This rearrangement joins TRBV5-6 to TRBJ1-2; TRBD1 matches 10 bases. V lost 0 bases, J lost 4 bases, and 0 bases stayed unmatched. The CDR3 is made up of 14 amino acids. Germline V gives CDR1 SGHDT, CDR2 YYEEEE. Here the CDR3 DNA reads TGTGCCAGCAGCTTGGGGACAGGGGGCTATGGCTACACCTTC. This translates into CASSLGTGGYGYTF.

This chain joins TRBV24-1 and TRBJ2-1, with D perhaps TRBD1 or TRBD2 (5 bases each). From germline, CDR1 is KGHDR and CDR2 SFDVKD. Trimming shortened V by 3 bases and J by 7 bases, and 15 bases separated the two germline ends. The CDR3 sequence is 15 residues long. CDR3 nucleotide sequence: TGTGCCACCAGTGATCACCGGGGCCCCACTAATGAGCAGTTCTTC. Translating gives CATSDHRGPTNEQFF.

In its sample, this clonotype was seen many times. This sequence joins TRBV11-2 and TRBJ1-2, with D perhaps matching TRBD1 (5 bases). The V end lost 5 bases, the J end lost 4 bases, and 14 bases lay between the germline ends. Germline CDR1 SGHAT, CDR2 FQNNGV. The CDR3 consists of 14 residues. Here the CDR3 DNA reads TGTGCCAGCAGCCCCTCAGGGACGGGCTATGGCTACACCTTC. As protein: CASSPSGTGYGYTF.

The V call is TRBV19, the J call TRBJ2-7; TRBD2 is a possible D gene (6 bases). Germline V CDR1 and CDR2: LNHDA, SQIVND (reference sequence). The CDR3 runs to 15 residues. Deletions cut 5 bases from V and 2 bases from J, with 16 bases between. The CDR3 sequence is CASSPKAGPPYEQYF. DNA for the CDR3: TGTGCCAGTAGTCCCAAAGCGGGCCCGCCCTACGAGCAGTACTTC.

The chain links TRBV24-1 to TRBJ2-1, with 10 bases aligning to TRBD1. The CDR3 is made up of 16 amino acids. V shed 4 bases, J shed 5 bases, and the junction held 7 bases outside the gene matches. The germline V gene has CDR1 KGHDR and CDR2 SFDVKD. This chain's CDR3 is CATSESGTGANNEQFF. The DNA for the CDR3 is TGTGCCACCAGTGAATCGGGGACAGGGGCAAACAATGAGCAGTTCTTC.

There are many counts of this clonotype. The rearrangement joins TRBV13 to TRBJ2-5; no reliable D call. The germline gives CDR1 PRHDT, CDR2 FYEKMQ (reference sequence). V shed 3 bases and J shed 4 bases, with 18 bases lying between them. This CDR3 spans 16 amino acids. CDR3 residues: CASSFRTEGWLETQYF. The CDR3 coding sequence is TGTGCCAGCAGCTTCCGGACGGAAGGATGGTTAGAGACCCAGTACTTC.

The CDR3 region has the DNA TGTGCCAGTAGTAGAGGTGACAGGGACGGGGAGCAGTACTTC. Its protein is CASSRGDRDGEQYF. This rearrangement joins TRBV19 to TRBJ2-7; TRBD1 agrees at 7 bases. V shed 4 bases, J shed 7 bases, and the junction held 10 bases outside the gene matches. Germline V lookup: CDR1 LNHDA, CDR2 SQIVND (reference sequence). The CDR3 runs 14 residues.